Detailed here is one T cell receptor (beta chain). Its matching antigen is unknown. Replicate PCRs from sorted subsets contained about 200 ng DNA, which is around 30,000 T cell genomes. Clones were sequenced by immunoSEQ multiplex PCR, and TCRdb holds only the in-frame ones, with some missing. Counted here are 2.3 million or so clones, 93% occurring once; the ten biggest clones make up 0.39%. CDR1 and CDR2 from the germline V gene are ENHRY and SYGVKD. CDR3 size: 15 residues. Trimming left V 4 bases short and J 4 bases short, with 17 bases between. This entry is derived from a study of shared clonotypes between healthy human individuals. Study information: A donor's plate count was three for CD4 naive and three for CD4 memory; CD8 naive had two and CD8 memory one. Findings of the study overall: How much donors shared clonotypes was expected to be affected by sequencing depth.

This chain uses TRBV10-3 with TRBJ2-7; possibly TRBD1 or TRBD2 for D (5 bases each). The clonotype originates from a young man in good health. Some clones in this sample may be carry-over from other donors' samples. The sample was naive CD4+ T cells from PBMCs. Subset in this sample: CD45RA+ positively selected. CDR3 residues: CAISAVHGTEYEQYF. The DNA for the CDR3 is TGTGCCATCAGTGCAGTCCACGGGACCGAGTACGAGCAGTACTTC.